The sequence of this TCR beta chain was determined in a study of immune cell composition in non-small cell lung cancer. Germline CDR1 is MNHEY and CDR2 is SVGAGI. The length of the CDR3 is 14 residues. V shed 5 bases and J shed 0 bases, with 10 bases lying between them. A remark on this clone: Its antigen is not identified.

Produced via immunoSEQ multiplex PCR; TCRdb's table is partial and in-frame only. The data show about 3,100 clones, with about 70% seen just once and 4.8% held by the top ten. Study-wide results and limits: Overall clonality, unlike maximal tumour-associated clone frequency, did not predict TIL reactivity.

Normal lung was taken at the farthest possible site, at least 3 cm from tumour. The origin of this receptor is a human donor with non-small cell lung cancer. Source material: non-adjacent lung tissue. V is TRBV6-5 and J is TRBJ1-1; unclear D gene. In DNA, the CDR3 is TGTGCCAGCAGTCCCTCGGTGATGAACACTGAAGCTTTCTTT. As protein: CASSPSVMNTEAFF.